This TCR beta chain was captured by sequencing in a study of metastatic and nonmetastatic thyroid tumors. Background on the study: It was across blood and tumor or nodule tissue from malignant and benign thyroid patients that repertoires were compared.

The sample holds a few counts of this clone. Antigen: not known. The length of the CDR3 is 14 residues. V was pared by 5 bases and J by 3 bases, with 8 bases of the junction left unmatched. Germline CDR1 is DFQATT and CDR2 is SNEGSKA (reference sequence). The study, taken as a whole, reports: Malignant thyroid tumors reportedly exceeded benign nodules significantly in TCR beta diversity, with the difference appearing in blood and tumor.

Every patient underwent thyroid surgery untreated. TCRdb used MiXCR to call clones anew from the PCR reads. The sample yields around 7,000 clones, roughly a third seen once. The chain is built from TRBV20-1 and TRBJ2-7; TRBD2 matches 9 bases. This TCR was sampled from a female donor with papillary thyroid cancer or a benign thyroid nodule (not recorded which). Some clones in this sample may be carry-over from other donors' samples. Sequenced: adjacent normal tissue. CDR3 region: CSAPGTSSGYEQYF. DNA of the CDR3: TGCAGTGCTCCCGGGACTAGCTCGGGCTACGAGCAGTACTTC.